The sample holds a few counts of the clone carrying this TCR beta chain. Its antigen is unknown. This sample was taken from a study of T cells after yellow fever vaccination. Whole-study context: Fractions containing few cells were prepared with SMART-Seq v4 Ultra Low Input.

V was shortened by 6 bases and J by 2 bases, with 10 bases between the two germline ends. The CDR3 length is 13 residues. Study results and limitations: Researchers cautioned that FACS-sorted repertoires could harbor abundant clonotypes contaminating from the bulk population. Peak timing came faster in the weaker secondary response, day 5 versus 15.

The TCR cDNA carried a universal primer site and UMIs from 5'RACE template switching. TCRdb itself ran the 5' RACE reads through MiXCR, one entry per CDR3 protein. The repertoire holds some 600,000 distinct CDR3 sequences, with around 16% as singletons. This TCR derives from a man younger than 30 who received the YFV17D yellow fever vaccine. The sequences come from PBMCs, collected 4 to 5 days after the first yellow fever vaccination. This chain links TRBV12-3 or TRBV12-4 with TRBJ1-1; D might be TRBD1 (5 bases). DNA for the CDR3: TGTGCCAGCAGCTTGGGGGACAACACTGAAGCTTTCTTT. Amino acids: CASSLGDNTEAFF.